This T cell receptor beta chain was identified during a study of blood T cell repertoires in COVID-19. Per the germline V gene, CDR1 is MNHNS and CDR2 is SASEGT. V was clipped by 5 bases and J by 0 bases; unmatched bases: 6. The CDR3 is 16 amino acids. Original handling: Nucleated cell number was recorded as an estimate derived from reference gene primer amplification. Assay used: immunoSEQ multiplex PCR; TCRdb lists only in-frame clones, some missing. Clone size and the V and J calls come from that table; the DNA yielded D and trimming. The sample carries approximately 200,000 clones, under 90% recorded once.

The rearrangement joins TRBV6-1 to TRBJ1-3; 8 positions match TRBD1. This TCR was sampled from a man in his fifties or sixties with acute or convalescent COVID-19. The sequenced material came from peripheral blood. CDR3 protein: CASSQGQGHSGNTIYF. The CDR3 DNA reads TGTGCCAGCAGTCAAGGACAGGGCCACTCTGGAAACACCATATATTTT.